This T cell receptor beta chain was recorded in a study of cytomegalovirus exposure and HLA in healthy donors. V lost 3 bases and J lost 0, with 9 bases in between. The CDR3 contains 15 residues. Germline V gene sequence: CDR1 SGHAT, CDR2 FQNNGV. The data were produced by immunoSEQ multiplex PCR, yet TCRdb's version contains in-frame clones alone and is incomplete. The sample shows 97,000 or so clones, about 95% of them seen only once. Sequencing was done on a sample of PBMCs. The chain is built from TRBV11-2 and TRBJ1-3; the D gene is possibly TRBD1 (5 bases). The receptor's source is a woman aged 18 to 35 in good health and CMV-seronegative. The CDR3 coding sequence is TGTGCCAGCAGCTTGGACATTTCCTCTGGAAACACCATATATTTT. Its protein product is CASSLDISSGNTIYF.